These 7 T cell receptor beta chains were all obtained from the same sample, sequenced in a study of CD8 T cells in ankylosing spondylitis (dated by TCRdb to 2016 to 2017). Receptor libraries were prepared by 5' RACE. The sequencer was an Illumina HiSeq 2500. TCRdb took the public reads, trimmed them with fastp at Q25, ran MiXCR for clone calling and kept in-frame beta chains. Entries are consolidated by CDR3 protein sequence, retaining the most common genes and DNA. The sample has approximately 250,000 distinct CDR3 sequences on record, about 11% of them singletons. Jointly, the top ten make up less than 3% of the sample. Sequencing used blood, either unsorted or a sorted T cell fraction (not recorded which). These receptors were collected from a male donor with ankylosing spondylitis or in good health (not recorded which).

This clonotype has a count of ten or more. The chain employs TRBV5-1 and TRBJ2-5; a possible D gene is TRBD1 (6 bases). Germline CDR1 is SGHRS and CDR2 is YFSETQ. Trimming removed 2 bases from V and 0 bases from J, with 8 bases in between. The CDR3 loop spans 14 amino acids. Here the CDR3 reads CASSLTGYQETQYF. The CDR3 DNA sequence: TGCGCCAGCAGCTTAACAGGGTACCAAGAGACCCAGTACTTC.

This clonotype was detected a few times. The chain joins TRBV6-1 to TRBJ1-2, with 7 bases matching TRBD1. Germline V CDR1 and CDR2: MNHNS, SASEGT. J gave up 0 bases and V 6 bases, and 7 bases lay outside the gene matches. The CDR3 totals 15 residues. For the CDR3, the DNA is TGTGCCAGCAGCCAAGCAGGGGGAGCTAACTATGGCTACACCTTC. Translation gives CASSQAGGANYGYTF.

The V gene is TRBV30, the J gene TRBJ2-7, with D perhaps matching TRBD1 (6 bases). This CDR3 is 14 amino acids long. Trimming left V 7 bases short and J 2 bases short, with 18 bases between. Germline V gene lookup returns CDR1 GTSNPN and CDR2 SVGIG (reference sequence). CDR3 region: CASRRGGYTYEQYF. CDR3 DNA: TGTGCCTCAAGGAGAGGGGGTTATACCTACGAGCAGTACTTC. Full variable domain (outside the CDR3, taken from reference TRBV30 and TRBJ2-7): SQTIHQWPATLVQPVGSPLSLECTVEGTSNPNLYWYRQAAGRGLQLLFYSVGIGQISSEVPQNLSASRPQDRQFILSSKKLLLSDSGFYLCASRRGGYTYEQYFGPGTRLTVT.

This clonotype was detected ten times or more. The chain links TRBV20-1 to TRBJ2-7; 16 nucleotides line up with TRBD2. Germline assignment: CDR1 DFQATT and CDR2 SNEGSKA (reference sequence). CDR3 length: 15 residues. V lost 3 bases and J lost 7; bases outside the gene matches: 6. This chain's CDR3 is CSARGLAGGPGEQYF. For the CDR3, the DNA is TGCAGTGCTAGGGGACTAGCGGGAGGGCCTGGAGAGCAGTACTTC.

The table lists this clonotype with many counts. The J gene is TRBJ1-6, the V gene TRBV29-1; D not certain. Trimming took off 7 bases at V and 1 base at J, with 8 bases between the two ends. Per germline, CDR1 SQVTM and CDR2 ANQGSEA. The CDR3 runs 13 residues. In DNA form, the CDR3 reads TGCAGCGCCAGAGGGTCCTATAATTCACCCCTCCACTTT. It is translated as CSARGSYNSPLHF.

This clonotype has ten or more counts. CDR3 coding DNA: TGTGCCAGCACATTCGCGACAAACACTGAAGCTTTCTTT. Translating it yields CASTFATNTEAFF. J is TRBJ1-1 and V is TRBV6-1; D unclear. CDR1 and CDR2 (germline): MNHNS, SASEGT. The CDR3 has 13 amino acids. Trimming cost V 7 bases and J 2 bases, with 11 bases left between them.

In its sample, this clonotype was seen a few times. This rearrangement joins TRBV2 to TRBJ1-5, with D possibly TRBD1 on 5 matching bases. This CDR3 is 13 amino acids long. Germline-derived CDR1 and CDR2 are SNHLY and FYNNEI. Deletions cut 7 bases from V and 4 bases from J, with 11 bases between. The CDR3 DNA follows: TGTGCCAGCATGGGGCCGTCTAATCAGCCCCAGCATTTT. Its translation: CASMGPSNQPQHF.